These 26 T cell receptor beta chains came from one sample sequenced in a study of blood T cell repertoires in COVID-19. Clones were sequenced by immunoSEQ multiplex PCR, and TCRdb holds only the in-frame ones, with some missing. The profile shows about 500,000 clones, roughly 89% of them singletons. The sample was peripheral blood. The receptors originated from a woman between 50 and 59 years old with COVID-19, enrolled during active disease.

In DNA form, the CDR3 reads TGTGCCAGCAGCTATCGCAGGGAAGGGGAGCAGTTCTTC. It translates to CASSYRREGEQFF. The chain is built from TRBV7-3 and TRBJ2-1, with D possibly TRBD1 on 5 matching bases. Germline V gene sequence: CDR1 SGHTA, CDR2 FQGTGA. The CDR3 has 13 residues. V lost 4 bases to trimming and J lost 10 bases, with 14 bases between them.

This clone was detected once. The V and J genes are TRBV29-1 and TRBJ2-7; 10 nucleotides match TRBD1. The CDR3 loop spans 14 amino acids. The ends lost 2 bases at V and 7 bases at J; junction bases unmatched: 8. Germline loops: CDR1 SQVTM, CDR2 ANQGSEA. In nucleotides, the CDR3 is TGCAGCGTTGAAACGGGGACAGGGGTAGGAGAGCAGTACTTC. This translates into CSVETGTGVGEQYF.

The rearrangement links TRBV30 to TRBJ2-2, with 7 bases matching TRBD1. CDR3 size: 12 residues. In germline, CDR1 is GTSNPN, CDR2 SVGIG (reference sequence). J gave up 11 bases and V 2 bases, and 5 bases lay outside the gene matches. The CDR3 loop is CAWSSDRLELFF. In DNA form, the CDR3 reads TGTGCCTGGAGTTCGGACAGGCTTGAGCTGTTTTTT.

The chain links TRBV19 to TRBJ1-5; D is unresolved. Trimming stripped 5 bases from V and 7 bases from J, with 12 bases between. In germline, CDR1 is LNHDA, CDR2 SQIVND (reference sequence). The CDR3 covers 13 residues. Here the CDR3 reads CASSDEGSQPQHF. CDR3 DNA sequence: TGTGCCAGTAGTGACGAGGGATCCCAGCCCCAGCATTTT.

V is TRBV19 and J is TRBJ1-2; tentatively, D is TRBD1 (5 bases). V lost 3 bases, J lost 4 bases, and 9 bases lay in between. The CDR3 has 13 residues. Germline CDR1 LNHDA, CDR2 SQIVND (reference sequence). The CDR3 is CASSIHRSYGYTF. The CDR3 DNA reads TGTGCCAGTAGTATCCACAGGTCCTATGGCTACACCTTC.

The CDR3 sequence: CASSQDTRQGSGELFF. DNA of the CDR3: TGTGCCAGCAGCCAAGATACGAGACAGGGGTCCGGGGAGCTGTTTTTT. The V and J genes are TRBV3-1 (or the pseudogene TRBV3-2) and TRBJ2-2, with TRBD1 matching 8 bases. The CDR3 runs to 16 residues. CDR1 is LGHDT, CDR2 YNNKEL, per germline (reference sequence). The trim removed 0 bases at V and 6 bases at J, leaving 6 bases unmatched.

The rearrangement uses TRBV12-3 or TRBV12-4 and TRBJ2-1; the D gene is possibly TRBD2 (5 bases). This CDR3 spans 13 amino acids. Between the trimmed V and J ends, which lost 6 bases and 6 bases, there was a span of 12 bases. CDR3: CASSSDGINEQFF. CDR3 sequence (DNA): TGTGCCAGCAGCTCGGACGGGATCAATGAGCAGTTCTTC.

The chain links TRBV5-1 to TRBJ2-7, with D possibly being TRBD2 (6 bases). V shed 3 bases and J shed 3 bases, with 19 bases lying between them. The CDR3 length is 16 residues. Germline-derived CDR1 and CDR2 are SGHRS and YFSETQ. The CDR3 DNA follows: TGCGCCAGCAGCTCGGTGGGGTTCGGAGGGTTCTACGAGCAGTACTTC. It codes for CASSSVGFGGFYEQYF.

The V call is TRBV9, the J call TRBJ2-2, with D possibly matching TRBD1 (6 bases). The CDR3 extends over 15 amino acids. Germline CDR1 is SGDLS and CDR2 is YYNGEE. With 4 bases removed from V and 5 bases from J, the gap between germline ends came to 15 bases. The CDR3: CASSSQDRKTGELFF. The DNA of the CDR3 is TGTGCCAGCAGCTCCCAGGACAGAAAGACCGGGGAGCTGTTTTTT. The variable domain in full, completed from reference TRBV9 and TRBJ2-2, reads DSGVTQTPKHLITATGQRVTLRCSPRSGDLSVYWYQQSLDQGLQFLIQYYNGEERAKGNILERFSAQQFPDLHSELNLSSLELGDSALYFCASSSQDRKTGELFFGEGSRLTVL.

The table lists this clone with a count of one. This chain joins TRBV3-1 (or the pseudogene TRBV3-2) and TRBJ2-7, with D perhaps matching TRBD2 (7 bases). The V end was cut by 3 bases, the J end by 2 bases, with 11 bases between. Germline CDR1 and CDR2: LGHDT and YNNKEL (reference sequence). The CDR3 spans 14 residues. CDR3 sequence: CASSQRGGAYEQYF. CDR3 DNA: TGTGCCAGCAGCCAGAGGGGGGGGGCCTACGAGCAGTACTTC.

This chain links TRBV12-3 or TRBV12-4 with TRBJ2-1; 10 bases are a match to TRBD2. The CDR3 runs to 13 residues. Germline trimming cut 7 bases from V and 6 bases from J; bases unmatched to any gene: 3. The CDR3 reads CASTAGGRNEQFF. CDR3 DNA: TGTGCCAGCACAGCGGGGGGGCGCAATGAGCAGTTCTTC.

This sequence joins TRBV7-9 and TRBJ1-3, with 8 bases lining up with TRBD1. Per germline, CDR1 SEHNR and CDR2 FQNEAQ (reference sequence). This CDR3 is built from 15 residues. V dropped 5 bases and J dropped 1; count of bases not matched to a gene: 4. The CDR3 region has the DNA TGTGCCAGCAGCCGACAGGGGAGGTCTGGAAACACCATATATTTT. This encodes CASSRQGRSGNTIYF. Supplemented by reference TRBV7-9 and TRBJ1-3, the full variable domain reads DTGVSQNPRHKITKRGQNVTFRCDPISEHNRLYWYRQTLGQGPEFLTYFQNEAQLEKSRLLSDRFSAERPKGSFSTLEIQRTEQGDSAMYLCASSRQGRSGNTIYFGEGSWLTVV.

The chain is built from TRBV27 and TRBJ2-3, with D possibly being TRBD1 (6 bases). This CDR3 region has 15 residues. V was clipped by 6 bases and J by 7 bases, with 20 bases between them. Germline V gives CDR1 MNHEY, CDR2 SMNVEV (reference sequence). This CDR3 is CASSTLQGAPNTQYF. Here the CDR3 DNA reads TGTGCCAGCAGCACGCTACAGGGCGCCCCTAATACGCAGTATTTT.

About this clone: Other DNA sequences in the sample encode the same CDR3. The J gene is TRBJ1-5, the V gene TRBV24-1; TRBD1 might be the D (5 bases). The CDR3 contains 18 residues. Germline assignment: CDR1 KGHDR and CDR2 SFDVKD. V was cut by 9 bases and J by 0 bases, with 23 bases left in between. The CDR3 is CATPRFAGQRTSNQPQHF. In nucleotides, the CDR3 is TGTGCCACCCCGCGGTTTGCGGGGCAGCGAACTAGCAATCAGCCCCAGCATTTT.

V and J are TRBV7-3 and TRBJ2-1; tentative D call: TRBD2 (5 bases). V was trimmed by 2 bases and J by 8 bases, leaving 10 bases between them. The germline V gene has CDR1 SGHTA and CDR2 FQGTGA. This CDR3 has 13 amino acids. CDR3 bases: TGTGCCAGCAGCTTAGAGAGACTATATGAGCAGTTCTTC. Translation gives CASSLERLYEQFF.

The V and J genes are TRBV6-5 and TRBJ1-4; 7 bases map to TRBD1. This CDR3 region has 13 residues. In germline, CDR1 is MNHEY, CDR2 SVGAGI. Trimming cost V 5 bases and J 8 bases; bases outside gene matches: 5. The CDR3 region has the DNA TGTGCCAGCAGTCGTGGGACAGTGGAAAAACTGTTTTTT. It specifies CASSRGTVEKLFF.

The V gene is TRBV5-1, the J gene TRBJ2-3; 7 bases line up with TRBD1. This CDR3 is built from 16 residues. J gave up 0 bases and V 0 bases, and 4 bases lay outside the gene matches. The germline V gene encodes CDR1 SGHRS and CDR2 YFSETQ. CDR3 nucleotides: TGCGCCAGCAGCTTGGTAGGGACAGATAGCACAGATACGCAGTATTTT. Translating it yields CASSLVGTDSTDTQYF. Based on the CDR3 plus reference TRBV5-1 and TRBJ2-3, the full variable domain is KAGVTQTPRYLIKTRGQQVTLSCSPISGHRSVSWYQQTPGQGLQFLFEYFSETQRNKGNFPGRFSGRQFSNSRSEMNVSTLELGDSALYLCASSLVGTDSTDTQYFGPGTRLTVL.

This CDR3 is CASRSQGAFGNTIYF. In nucleotides, the CDR3 is TGTGCCAGCAGAAGCCAGGGGGCTTTTGGAAACACCATATATTTT. J is TRBJ1-3 and V is TRBV2; TRBD1 agrees at 8 bases. This CDR3 is built from 15 residues. CDR1 is SNHLY, CDR2 FYNNEI, per germline. Trimming removed 6 bases from V and 3 bases from J; junction bases left unmatched: 7.

The rearrangement links TRBV3-1 (or the pseudogene TRBV3-2) to TRBJ1-2; TRBD1 matches at 8 bases. The CDR3 is made up of 13 amino acids. Trimming at V came to 2 bases and at J to 8 bases, leaving 4 bases not matched to a gene. The germline gives CDR1 LGHDT, CDR2 YNNKEL (reference sequence). The CDR3 DNA follows: TGTGCCAGCAGCCAACAGGGGGCGGGAGGCTACACCTTC. Translated, it gives CASSQQGAGGYTF.

The rearrangement joins TRBV6-5 to TRBJ2-7; 7 bases match TRBD2. This CDR3 contains 14 residues. Germline V lookup: CDR1 MNHEY, CDR2 SVGAGI. V lost 7 bases and J lost 4; bases outside the gene matches: 10. Here the CDR3 DNA reads TGTGCCAGCATAAGCGGGGTCTTTTCGTACGAGCAGTACTTC. This gives the protein CASISGVFSYEQYF.

This clone has more than one count but fewer than ten. This sequence joins TRBV6-2 or TRBV6-3 and TRBJ2-3; D unclear. The CDR3 has 16 amino acids. The germline V gene has CDR1 MNHEY and CDR2 SVGEGT. V was trimmed by 5 bases and J by 0 bases, leaving 15 bases between them. The CDR3 DNA reads TGTGCCAGCAGTCTAGGTGCAGCCTTTAGCACAGATACGCAGTATTTT. Amino acid sequence: CASSLGAAFSTDTQYF.

The gene calls are TRBV27 and TRBJ2-1; D gene ambiguous. This CDR3 is 12 amino acids long. With 5 bases removed from V and 6 bases from J, the gap between germline ends came to 8 bases. Germline V CDR1 and CDR2: MNHEY, SMNVEV (reference sequence). The CDR3 DNA follows: TGTGCCAGCAGTCCTATTACCAATGAGCAGTTCTTC. Its translation is CASSPITNEQFF.

The chain recombines TRBV3-1 (or the pseudogene TRBV3-2) with TRBJ2-3, with 7 positions matching TRBD1. V lost 1 base to trimming and J lost 10 bases; unmatched junction nucleotides: 5. CDR1 is LGHDT and CDR2 is YNNKEL in the germline V gene (reference sequence). This CDR3 spans 13 amino acids. CDR3 sequence reads: CASSQVGQGAQYF. The DNA of the CDR3 is TGTGCCAGCAGCCAAGTGGGCCAGGGGGCGCAGTATTTT.

This sequence joins TRBV11-2 and TRBJ1-1; TRBD1 agrees at 10 bases. V lost 3 bases to trimming and J lost 6 bases; unmatched junction nucleotides: 7. CDR1 is SGHAT, CDR2 FQNNGV, per germline. The CDR3 is made up of 15 amino acids. CDR3 sequence (DNA): TGTGCCAGCAGCTTCGGCGGGACAGGGGAAGCTGAAGCTTTCTTT. The encoded protein is CASSFGGTGEAEAFF.

The chain couples TRBV6-4 to TRBJ2-3, with D maybe TRBD1 (6 bases). Germline V gives CDR1 MRHNA, CDR2 SNTAGT. CDR3 size: 16 residues. The V end was cut by 0 bases, the J end by 5 bases, with 15 bases between. The CDR3 DNA follows: TGTGCCAGCAGTGACTCCACGACAGGTTTCTTAGATACGCAGTATTTT. Amino acids: CASSDSTTGFLDTQYF.

V usage is TRBV12-3 or TRBV12-4 and J usage is TRBJ1-2, with 7 bases that match TRBD1. V dropped 3 bases and J dropped 7; count of bases not matched to a gene: 5. This CDR3 comprises 13 residues. For the CDR3, the DNA is TGTGCCAGCAGTTTGGCAGGGGGAGGTGGCTACACCTTC. Protein product: CASSLAGGGGYTF.